This T cell receptor (beta chain) was sequenced in a study of T cells in Graves' hyperthyroidism and ophthalmopathy. Germline-derived CDR1 and CDR2 are SGHRS and YFSETQ. With 1 base removed from V and 6 bases from J, the gap between germline ends came to 19 bases. This CDR3 has 16 residues. This clonotype turned up a few times. Template material for amplifying TCR beta CDR3 regions consisted of RNA transcripts. HTBI primers drove first-round RT-PCR of the TCR CDR3. TCRdb re-derived calls from the multiplex PCR reads in MiXCR, one entry per CDR3 protein. The sample has approximately 700,000 distinct CDR3 sequences, 15% to 20% seen once.

The clonotype originates from a man younger than 35 with Graves' hyperthyroidism. The source material was blood. The rearrangement uses TRBV5-1 and TRBJ2-5, with a weak D call TRBD1 (6 bases). CDR3: CASSLSGSAGVQTQYF. In nucleotides, the CDR3 is TGCGCCAGCAGCTTGTCAGGTTCGGCAGGGGTGCAGACCCAGTACTTC. The variable domain in full, completed from reference TRBV5-1 and TRBJ2-5, reads KAGVTQTPRYLIKTRGQQVTLSCSPISGHRSVSWYQQTPGQGLQFLFEYFSETQRNKGNFPGRFSGRQFSNSRSEMNVSTLELGDSALYLCASSLSGSAGVQTQYFGPGTRLLVL.